The clone carrying this TCR beta chain was observed once. Its target is not known. The sample comes from a study of shared clonotypes between healthy human individuals. Profiled with immunoSEQ multiplex PCR; TCRdb holds only in-frame clones, not every one. The data contain 1,100,000 or so clones, around three quarters of them singletons. The study, taken as a whole, reports: Enrolling few donors narrowed the genetic and exposure-history diversity that was represented. Non-shared clonotypes showed lower generation probabilities than clonotypes common to all four donors.

V was pared by 3 bases and J by 4 bases, with 17 bases between. Per the germline V gene, CDR1 is KGHSH and CDR2 is LQKENI. The length of the CDR3 is 16 residues. What was sequenced was memory CD4+ T cells from PBMCs. Subset reported: CD45RA-negative fraction. The V and J genes are TRBV18 and TRBJ2-3; D is unclear. This TCR derives from a man aged 18-30 years in good health. Some clones in this sample may be carry-over from other donors' samples. The CDR3 region has the DNA TGTGCCAGCTCACCTGGCCGGCCGGTACGTGCAGATACGCAGTATTTT. Protein sequence: CASSPGRPVRADTQYF. The variable domain in full, completed from reference TRBV18 and TRBJ2-3, reads NAGVMQNPRHLVRRRGQEARLRCSPMKGHSHVYWYRQLPEEGLKFMVYLQKENIIDESGMPKERFSAEFPKEGPSILRIQQVVRGDSAAYFCASSPGRPVRADTQYFGPGTRLTVL.